One sample yielded the 5 T cell receptor beta chains listed below, sequenced in a study of blood T cell repertoires in COVID-19. The protocol was immunoSEQ multiplex PCR, while the TCRdb copy is restricted to in-frame clones and leaves out a portion. This sample has roughly 520,000 clones, with 88% found just once. Sequenced input: PBMCs or T cells enriched from blood (not recorded which). These receptors were obtained from a woman in her forties who had recovered from COVID-19.

The V gene is TRBV24-1, the J gene TRBJ2-2; TRBD2 agrees at 12 bases. The germline V gene encodes CDR1 KGHDR and CDR2 SFDVKD. CDR3 size: 18 residues. V gave up 4 bases and J gave up 3 bases; unmatched junction bases: 8. CDR3 nucleotides: TGTGCCACCAGTGAGAAGACTAGCGGGAGTGCGGACACCGGGGAGCTGTTTTTT. Amino acid sequence: CATSEKTSGSADTGELFF.

The chain uses TRBV4-1 and TRBJ2-7, with 7 bases aligning to TRBD1. Looked up from germline, CDR1 is MGHRA and CDR2 is YSYEKL. With 3 bases clipped from V and 3 bases from J, the junction kept 5 bases outside the gene matches. The CDR3 is made up of 14 amino acids. CDR3 DNA sequence: TGCGCCAGCAGCCAGGATGGGACAGTCTACGAGCAGTACTTC. This encodes CASSQDGTVYEQYF.

The chain uses TRBV5-6 and TRBJ2-7; TRBD2 matches at 10 bases. Germline assignment: CDR1 SGHDT and CDR2 YYEEEE. V shed 3 bases and J 0 bases; nucleotides not matched to a gene: 9. The CDR3 sequence is 17 residues long. The CDR3 region is CASSWGKLAGDSYEQYF. In DNA, the CDR3 is TGTGCCAGCAGCTGGGGGAAGCTAGCGGGAGACTCCTACGAGCAGTACTTC.

The chain has TRBV6-5 and TRBJ1-1, with 10 nucleotides matching TRBD1. The CDR3 consists of 15 residues. Unmatched junction bases numbered 2, after V lost 2 bases and J lost 2 bases. Germline values: CDR1 MNHEY, CDR2 SVGAGI. The DNA of the CDR3 is TGTGCCAGCAGTTACGACAGGGGGCTTAACACTGAAGCTTTCTTT. This gives the protein CASSYDRGLNTEAFF.

The V call is TRBV19, the J call TRBJ1-1; D is ambiguous. The germline V and J ends were trimmed by 9 bases and 0 bases, with 23 bases remaining between them. This CDR3 is built from 17 residues. CDR1 is LNHDA and CDR2 is SQIVND in the germline V gene (reference sequence). In DNA form, the CDR3 reads TGTGCCAGCAACCCCGAACCCGGGGAGGCCTTGAACACTGAAGCTTTCTTT. Translation: CASNPEPGEALNTEAFF.